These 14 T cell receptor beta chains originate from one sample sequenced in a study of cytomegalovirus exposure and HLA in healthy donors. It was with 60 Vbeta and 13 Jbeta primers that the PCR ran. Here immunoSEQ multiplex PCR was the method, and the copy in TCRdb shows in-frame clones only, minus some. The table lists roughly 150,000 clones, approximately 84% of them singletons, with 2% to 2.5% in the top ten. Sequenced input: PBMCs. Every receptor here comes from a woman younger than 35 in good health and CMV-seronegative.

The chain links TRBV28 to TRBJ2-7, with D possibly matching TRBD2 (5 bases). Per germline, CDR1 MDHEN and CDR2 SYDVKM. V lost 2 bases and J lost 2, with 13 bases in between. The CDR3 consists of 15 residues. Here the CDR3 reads CASSLRGYDTYEQYF. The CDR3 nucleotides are TGTGCCAGCAGTTTACGCGGGTACGATACCTACGAGCAGTACTTC. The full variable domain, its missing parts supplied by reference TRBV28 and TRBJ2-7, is DVKVTQSSRYLVKRTGEKVFLECVQDMDHENMFWYRQDPGLGLRLIYFSYDVKMKEKGDIPEGYSVSREKKERFSLILESASTNQTSMYLCASSLRGYDTYEQYFGPGTRLTVT.

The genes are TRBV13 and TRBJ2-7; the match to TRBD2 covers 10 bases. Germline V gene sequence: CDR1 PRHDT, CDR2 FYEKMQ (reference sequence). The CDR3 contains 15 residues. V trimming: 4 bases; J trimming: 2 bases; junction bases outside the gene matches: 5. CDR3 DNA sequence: TGTGCCAGCAGCTCACTAGCGGGAACTCCCTACGAGCAGTACTTC. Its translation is CASSSLAGTPYEQYF.

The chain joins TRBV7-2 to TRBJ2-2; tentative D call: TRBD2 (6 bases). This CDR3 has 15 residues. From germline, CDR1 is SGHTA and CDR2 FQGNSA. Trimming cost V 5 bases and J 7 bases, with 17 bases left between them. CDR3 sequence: CASSQFGRRDGELFF. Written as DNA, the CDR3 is TGTGCCAGCAGCCAATTTGGGAGGAGGGACGGGGAGCTGTTTTTT. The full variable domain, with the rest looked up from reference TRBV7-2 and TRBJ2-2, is GAGVSQSPSNKVTEKGKDVELRCDPISGHTALYWYRQSLGQGLEFLIYFQGNSAPDKSGLPSDRFSAERTGGSVSTLTIQRTQQEDSAVYLCASSQFGRRDGELFFGEGSRLTVL.

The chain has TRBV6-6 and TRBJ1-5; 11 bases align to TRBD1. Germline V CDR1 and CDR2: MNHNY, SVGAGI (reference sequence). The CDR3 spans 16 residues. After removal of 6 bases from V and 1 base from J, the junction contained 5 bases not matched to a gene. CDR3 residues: CASRGTGGGSNQPQHF. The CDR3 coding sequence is TGTGCCAGCAGGGGGACAGGGGGTGGAAGCAATCAGCCCCAGCATTTT.

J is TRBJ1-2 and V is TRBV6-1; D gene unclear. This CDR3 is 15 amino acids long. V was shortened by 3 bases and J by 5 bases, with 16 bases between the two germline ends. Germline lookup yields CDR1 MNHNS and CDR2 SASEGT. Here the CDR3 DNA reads TGTGCCAGCAGTGAGCAGCTGACTGCAGCTTATGGCTACACCTTC. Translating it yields CASSEQLTAAYGYTF.

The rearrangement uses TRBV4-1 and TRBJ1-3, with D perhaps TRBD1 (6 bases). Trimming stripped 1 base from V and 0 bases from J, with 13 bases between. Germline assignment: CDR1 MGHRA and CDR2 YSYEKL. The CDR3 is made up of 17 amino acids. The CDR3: CASSQGRQALSGNTIYF. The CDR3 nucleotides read TGCGCCAGCAGCCAAGGGCGACAGGCCCTCTCTGGAAACACCATATATTTT.

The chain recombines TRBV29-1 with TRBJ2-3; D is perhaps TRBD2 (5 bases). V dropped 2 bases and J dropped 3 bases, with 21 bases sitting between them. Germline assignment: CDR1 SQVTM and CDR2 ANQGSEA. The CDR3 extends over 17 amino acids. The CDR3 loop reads CSVELYRGTSATDTQYF. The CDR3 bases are TGCAGCGTTGAATTGTACCGGGGTACCTCCGCGACAGATACGCAGTATTTT.

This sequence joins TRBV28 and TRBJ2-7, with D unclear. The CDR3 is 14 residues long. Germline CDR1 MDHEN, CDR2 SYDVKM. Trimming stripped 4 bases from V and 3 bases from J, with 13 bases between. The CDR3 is CASSSPSFSYEQYF. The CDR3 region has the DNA TGTGCCAGCAGTTCCCCCAGTTTCAGCTACGAGCAGTACTTC.

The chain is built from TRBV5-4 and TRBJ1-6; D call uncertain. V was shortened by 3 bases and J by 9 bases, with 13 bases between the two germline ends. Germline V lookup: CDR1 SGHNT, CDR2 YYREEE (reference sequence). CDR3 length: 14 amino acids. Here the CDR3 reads CASSWEAGISPLHF. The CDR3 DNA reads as TGTGCCAGCAGCTGGGAGGCTGGAATTTCACCCCTCCACTTT. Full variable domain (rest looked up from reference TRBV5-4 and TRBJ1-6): ETGVTQSPTHLIKTRGQQVTLRCSSQSGHNTVSWYQQALGQGPQFIFQYYREEENGRGNFPPRFSGLQFPNYSSELNVNALELDDSALYLCASSWEAGISPLHFGNGTRLTVT.

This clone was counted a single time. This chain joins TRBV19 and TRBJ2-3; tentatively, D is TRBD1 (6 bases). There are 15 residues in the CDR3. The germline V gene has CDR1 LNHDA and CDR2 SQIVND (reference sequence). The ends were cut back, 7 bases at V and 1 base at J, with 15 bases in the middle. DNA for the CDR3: TGTGCCAGTACCGACGAGGGGGTCGGCACAGATACGCAGTATTTT. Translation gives CASTDEGVGTDTQYF.

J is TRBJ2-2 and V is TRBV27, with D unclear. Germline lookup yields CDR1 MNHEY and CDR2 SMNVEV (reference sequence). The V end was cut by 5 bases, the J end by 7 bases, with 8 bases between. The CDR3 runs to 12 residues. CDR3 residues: CASSLLGGELFF. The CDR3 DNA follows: TGTGCCAGCAGTCTCCTAGGCGGGGAGCTGTTTTTT.

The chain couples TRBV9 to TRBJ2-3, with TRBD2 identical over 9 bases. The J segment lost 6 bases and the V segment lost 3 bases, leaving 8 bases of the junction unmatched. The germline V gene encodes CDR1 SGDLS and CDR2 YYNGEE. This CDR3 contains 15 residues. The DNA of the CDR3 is TGTGCCAGCAGCGCTAGCGGGACGCATTACGATACGCAGTATTTT. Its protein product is CASSASGTHYDTQYF. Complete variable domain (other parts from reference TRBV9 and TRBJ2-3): DSGVTQTPKHLITATGQRVTLRCSPRSGDLSVYWYQQSLDQGLQFLIQYYNGEERAKGNILERFSAQQFPDLHSELNLSSLELGDSALYFCASSASGTHYDTQYFGPGTRLTVL.

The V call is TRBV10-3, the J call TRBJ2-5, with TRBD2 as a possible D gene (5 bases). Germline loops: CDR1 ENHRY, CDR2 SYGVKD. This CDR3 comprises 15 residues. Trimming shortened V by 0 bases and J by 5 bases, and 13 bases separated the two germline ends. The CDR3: CAISESGSSGETQYF. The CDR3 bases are TGTGCCATCAGTGAGTCGGGAAGCTCGGGGGAGACCCAGTACTTC.

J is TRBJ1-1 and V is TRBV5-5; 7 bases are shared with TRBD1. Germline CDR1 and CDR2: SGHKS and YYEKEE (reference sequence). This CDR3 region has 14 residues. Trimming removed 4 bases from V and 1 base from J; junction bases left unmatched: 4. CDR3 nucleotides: TGTGCCAGCAGCGTGGGACAGTCGAACACTGAAGCTTTCTTT. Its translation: CASSVGQSNTEAFF. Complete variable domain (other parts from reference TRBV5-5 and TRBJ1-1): DAGVTQSPTHLIKTRGQQVTLRCSPISGHKSVSWYQQVLGQGPQFIFQYYEKEERGRGNFPDRFSARQFPNYSSELNVNALLLGDSALYLCASSVGQSNTEAFFGQGTRLTVV.